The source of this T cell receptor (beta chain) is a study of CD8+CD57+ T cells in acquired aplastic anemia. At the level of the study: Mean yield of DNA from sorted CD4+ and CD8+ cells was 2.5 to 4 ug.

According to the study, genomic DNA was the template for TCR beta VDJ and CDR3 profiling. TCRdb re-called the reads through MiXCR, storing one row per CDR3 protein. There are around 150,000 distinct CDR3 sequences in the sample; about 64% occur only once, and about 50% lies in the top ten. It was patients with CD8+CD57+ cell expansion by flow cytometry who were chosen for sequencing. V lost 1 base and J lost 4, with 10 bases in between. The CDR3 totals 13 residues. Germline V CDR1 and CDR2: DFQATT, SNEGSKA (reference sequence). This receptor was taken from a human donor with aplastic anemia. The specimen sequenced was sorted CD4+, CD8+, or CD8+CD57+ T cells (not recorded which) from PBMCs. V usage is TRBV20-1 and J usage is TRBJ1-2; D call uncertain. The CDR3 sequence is CSARVESGYGYTF. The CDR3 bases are TGCAGTGCTAGAGTCGAATCGGGCTATGGCTACACCTTC.